These 8 T cell receptor beta chains were sequenced from one sample in a study of blood T cell repertoires in COVID-19. TCRdb keeps only in-frame clones here, not all; method: immunoSEQ multiplex PCR. The sample contains over 200,000 clones, about nine tenths of which appear only once. Sequencing was done on a sample of PBMCs or T cells enriched from blood (not recorded which). The receptors originated from a man between 18 and 35 years old who had recovered from COVID-19.

The chain carries TRBV27 and TRBJ1-1, with D tentatively TRBD1 (5 bases). CDR3 length: 15 residues. Germline V CDR1 and CDR2: MNHEY, SMNVEV (reference sequence). Deletions cut 3 bases from V and 0 bases from J, with 11 bases between. CDR3 residues: CASSFFYRMNTEAFF. The CDR3 DNA follows: TGTGCCAGCAGTTTTTTTTACAGGATGAACACTGAAGCTTTCTTT.

The chain links TRBV4-1 to TRBJ1-2, with 7 bases fitting TRBD1. V lost 0 bases and J lost 4; bases outside the gene matches: 5. CDR1 and CDR2 (germline): MGHRA, YSYEKL. This CDR3 spans 15 amino acids. The CDR3 sequence is CASSQDHRGGYGYTF. Here the CDR3 DNA reads TGCGCCAGCAGCCAAGACCACAGGGGTGGCTATGGCTACACCTTC.

V gene TRBV5-1 combines with J gene TRBJ2-1, with 9 bases aligning to TRBD1. CDR3 length equals 17 residues. The V gene's germline CDR1 is SGHRS and CDR2 YFSETQ. The V gene end was trimmed by 0 bases and the J gene end by 4 bases; junction bases not matched to a gene: 8. The chain's CDR3 is CASSLVIGQGFYNEQFF. CDR3 nucleotides: TGCGCCAGCAGCTTGGTAATTGGACAGGGGTTTTACAATGAGCAGTTCTTC.

V and J are TRBV19 and TRBJ1-1; D uncertain. V was cut by 1 base and J by 5 bases, with 11 bases left in between. Germline V gene sequence: CDR1 LNHDA, CDR2 SQIVND (reference sequence). The CDR3 sequence is 14 residues long. This chain's CDR3 is CASSIVGAETEAFF. CDR3 in DNA: TGTGCCAGTAGTATAGTAGGCGCGGAGACTGAAGCTTTCTTT.

The chain employs TRBV30 and TRBJ1-2; 8 bases agree with TRBD1. This CDR3 comprises 15 residues. Germline loops: CDR1 GTSNPN, CDR2 SVGIG (reference sequence). Trimming cost V 1 base and J 4 bases; bases outside gene matches: 8. The CDR3 region is CAWSALGQGIYGYTF. DNA of the CDR3: TGTGCCTGGAGTGCCCTAGGACAGGGTATCTATGGCTACACCTTC.

The CDR3 loop reads CASSLTWTGNTEAFF. The CDR3 coding sequence is TGTGCCAGCAGTTTAACATGGACAGGGAACACTGAAGCTTTCTTT. The chain joins TRBV27 to TRBJ1-1; TRBD1 matches 7 bases. The CDR3 sequence is 15 residues long. CDR1 is MNHEY, CDR2 SMNVEV, per germline (reference sequence). J gave up 1 base and V 2 bases, and 4 bases lay outside the gene matches.

The chain uses TRBV28 and TRBJ1-1; 7 bases are a match to TRBD1. This CDR3 region has 17 residues. Germline V gives CDR1 MDHEN, CDR2 SYDVKM. V was clipped by 2 bases and J by 0 bases; unmatched bases: 9. CDR3 bases: TGTGCCAGCAGTTTACGACAGGGCAATCTAATGAACACTGAAGCTTTCTTT. This codes for CASSLRQGNLMNTEAFF.

This clone was picked up a small number of times. This chain links TRBV11-2 with TRBJ2-7; TRBD2 might be the D (5 bases). V lost 1 base and J 6 bases, leaving 10 bases between the germline ends. This CDR3 has 13 amino acids. Looked up from germline, CDR1 is SGHAT and CDR2 is FQNNGV. CDR3 residues: CASSLGGGSEQYF. The CDR3 DNA sequence: TGTGCCAGCAGCTTAGGAGGAGGATCCGAGCAGTACTTC.